Below, 28 T cell receptor beta chains from the same sample are listed, as sequenced in a study of T cell changes during pregnancy in multiple sclerosis. Generated by immunoSEQ multiplex PCR, the TCRdb table keeps only in-frame clones and is missing some. The sample shows roughly 64,000 clones, around 90% of them seen only once. The sequencing used peripheral blood, collected in the second trimester of pregnancy. The receptors come from a female donor with multiple sclerosis, enrolled in a pregnancy study.

J is TRBJ1-3 and V is TRBV5-4; TRBD1 matches at 8 bases. This CDR3 has 19 amino acids. Trimming cost V 4 bases and J 4 bases; bases outside gene matches: 19. CDR1 is SGHNT, CDR2 YYREEE, per germline (reference sequence). The CDR3 bases are TGTGCCAGCAGCCTTCTCTCGACAGGGGTTTTCACGTCCGGAAACACCATATATTTT. The encoded protein is CASSLLSTGVFTSGNTIYF.

The chain uses TRBV6-1 and TRBJ1-5, with D unresolved. V shed 2 bases and J shed 7 bases, with 9 bases lying between them. CDR1 is MNHNS, CDR2 SASEGT, per germline. This CDR3 has 13 residues. The CDR3 DNA reads TGTGCCAGCAGTGAATCGAGAGGACAGCCCCAGCATTTT. Translating it yields CASSESRGQPQHF.

The CDR3 region is CASSWDREARLNTEAFF. The CDR3, as DNA: TGCGCCAGCAGCTGGGACAGGGAGGCTCGCTTGAACACTGAAGCTTTCTTT. V gene TRBV5-1 combines with J gene TRBJ1-1; TRBD1 agrees at 9 bases. Trimming cost V 3 bases and J 0 bases; bases outside gene matches: 9. The V gene's germline CDR1 is SGHRS and CDR2 YFSETQ. The CDR3 has 17 amino acids.

The chain uses TRBV5-4 and TRBJ2-7, with 8 bases matching TRBD1. There are 14 residues in the CDR3. V lost 0 bases to trimming and J lost 3 bases; unmatched junction nucleotides: 2. Germline V gives CDR1 SGHNT, CDR2 YYREEE (reference sequence). CDR3 amino acids: CASSLGDRGYEQYF. In DNA, the CDR3 is TGTGCCAGCAGCTTGGGCGACAGGGGCTACGAGCAGTACTTC.

This clone was detected only once. V is TRBV18 and J is TRBJ1-5; D perhaps matches TRBD1 (5 bases). The CDR3 is 16 residues long. Germline-derived CDR1 and CDR2 are KGHSH and LQKENI. Trimming removed 6 bases at V and 7 bases at J, with 22 bases between. The CDR3 sequence is CASSLEPGPAGQPQHF. The CDR3 DNA reads as TGTGCCAGCTCGCTCGAGCCGGGCCCGGCAGGGCAGCCCCAGCATTTT.

This clone was counted between two and nine times. The chain has TRBV11-2 and TRBJ2-7, with D perhaps matching TRBD2 (6 bases). CDR3 size: 14 residues. Trimming took 9 bases from V and 3 from J, leaving 18 bases between them. Germline V gene lookup returns CDR1 SGHAT and CDR2 FQNNGV. CDR3 DNA sequence: TGTGCCAGTAGCGGCGGAGCCCAGTACTACGAGCAGTACTTC. Its protein is CASSGGAQYYEQYF.

This chain uses TRBV19 with TRBJ2-1, with 11 bases aligning to TRBD2. After removal of 5 bases from V and 1 base from J, the junction contained 7 bases not matched to a gene. This CDR3 is 17 amino acids long. Germline V gene sequence: CDR1 LNHDA, CDR2 SQIVND (reference sequence). The CDR3 loop reads CASSAAVAGGSYNEQFF. The CDR3 nucleotides are TGTGCCAGTAGTGCGGCGGTAGCGGGAGGGTCCTACAATGAGCAGTTCTTC.

This clone was recorded only once. CDR3 sequence reads: CASSLTTGPGAFF. CDR3 sequence (DNA): TGTGCCAGCAGTTTAACGACAGGGCCTGGGGCTTTCTTT. J is TRBJ1-1 and V is TRBV28, with TRBD1 identical over 7 bases. This CDR3 is built from 13 residues. Germline V gene data show CDR1 as MDHEN and CDR2 as SYDVKM. The J segment lost 11 bases and the V segment lost 2 bases, leaving 8 bases of the junction unmatched.

The CDR3 DNA reads as TGTGCCAGTGGAGGGGGCTACTACGAGCAGTACTTC. As protein: CASGGGYYEQYF. This chain joins TRBV27 and TRBJ2-5, with a tentative D call TRBD1 (7 bases). The J call may be in error: the DNA end matches TRBJ2-7 better. Germline V lookup: CDR1 MNHEY, CDR2 SMNVEV (reference sequence). CDR3 length: 12 residues.

In its sample, this clone was seen once. V is TRBV29-1 and J is TRBJ2-2; 8 bases are a match to TRBD2. J gave up 0 bases and V 6 bases, and 12 bases lay outside the gene matches. In germline, CDR1 is SQVTM, CDR2 ANQGSEA. The CDR3 has 17 residues. CDR3 bases: TGCAGCGTCCCCCTTCCAGGTAGCGGGACGAACACCGGGGAGCTGTTTTTT. Its translation: CSVPLPGSGTNTGELFF.

The chain employs TRBV9 and TRBJ1-2, with D tentatively TRBD1 (5 bases). Germline values: CDR1 SGDLS, CDR2 YYNGEE. CDR3 length equals 14 residues. V dropped 2 bases and J dropped 14 bases, with 22 bases sitting between them. CDR3 residues: CASSVPHARPGGTF. The CDR3 DNA is TGTGCCAGCAGCGTCCCCCACGCGAGGCCGGGGGGTACCTTC.

This clone was seen just once. The chain employs TRBV5-1 and TRBJ1-1, with D uncertain. Trimming removed 0 bases at V and 4 bases at J, with 10 bases between. The V gene's germline CDR1 is SGHRS and CDR2 YFSETQ. CDR3 length: 14 amino acids. This CDR3 is CASSLEVVSTEAFF. CDR3 bases: TGCGCCAGCAGCTTGGAAGTAGTTAGCACTGAAGCTTTCTTT.

This sequence joins TRBV10-1 and TRBJ2-3; D call uncertain. The CDR3 covers 12 residues. The V end lost 5 bases, the J end lost 0 bases, and 3 bases lay between the germline ends. The germline V gene has CDR1 WNHNN and CDR2 SYGVQD (reference sequence). CDR3 sequence (DNA): TGCGCCAGCAGTCCTAGCACAGATACGCAGTATTTT. Translating gives CASSPSTDTQYF.

The chain couples TRBV5-1 to TRBJ1-5; D unclear. Per germline, CDR1 SGHRS and CDR2 YFSETQ. Trimming removed 5 bases at V and 0 bases at J, with 6 bases between. This CDR3 contains 13 residues. The CDR3 protein is CASSQDSNQPQHF. Written as DNA, the CDR3 is TGCGCCAGCAGTCAGGATAGCAATCAGCCCCAGCATTTT.

The J gene is TRBJ2-1, the V gene TRBV5-1; 12 bases match TRBD2. V dropped 0 bases and J dropped 4; count of bases not matched to a gene: 5. This CDR3 is built from 17 residues. Per the germline V gene, CDR1 is SGHRS and CDR2 is YFSETQ. DNA of the CDR3: TGCGCCAGCAGCTTGGAGCTAGCGGGAGGGTCATACAATGAGCAGTTCTTC. Its translation is CASSLELAGGSYNEQFF.

The chain employs TRBV9 and TRBJ2-3, with 10 bases fitting TRBD2. J lost 2 bases, V lost 2 bases, and 5 bases had no gene match. Germline values: CDR1 SGDLS, CDR2 YYNGEE. The CDR3 length is 16 residues. The CDR3 DNA reads TGTGCCAGCAGCGTCGGGACTAGCGACTACACAGATACGCAGTATTTT. This encodes CASSVGTSDYTDTQYF.

V and J are TRBV5-1 and TRBJ2-3; TRBD2 agrees at 14 bases. The CDR3 contains 18 residues. Germline-derived CDR1 and CDR2 are SGHRS and YFSETQ. Germline trimming cut 3 bases from V and 2 bases from J; bases unmatched to any gene: 8. The CDR3 reads CASSSRTSGRTFTDTQYF. The CDR3 DNA reads as TGCGCCAGCAGCTCGCGGACTAGCGGGAGGACTTTCACAGATACGCAGTATTTT.

V usage is TRBV30 and J usage is TRBJ2-4, with 9 nucleotides matching TRBD2. This CDR3 comprises 15 residues. In germline, CDR1 is GTSNPN, CDR2 SVGIG (reference sequence). With 4 bases clipped from V and 0 bases from J, the junction kept 4 bases outside the gene matches. CDR3 residues: CAWTSGILAKNIQYF. In DNA, the CDR3 is TGTGCCTGGACTAGCGGGATCTTAGCCAAAAACATTCAGTACTTC.

The rearrangement links TRBV4-2 to TRBJ2-2; a weak D match, TRBD2 (5 bases). This CDR3 region has 15 residues. The germline V gene encodes CDR1 LGHNA and CDR2 YNFKEQ. V was shortened by 3 bases and J by 6 bases, with 14 bases between the two germline ends. The DNA for the CDR3 is TGTGCCAGCAGCCAGCCAACTAGTCTGGCCGGGGAGCTGTTTTTT. This gives the protein CASSQPTSLAGELFF.

The chain combines TRBV5-4 with TRBJ2-3, with 8 bases lining up with TRBD2. Germline trimming cut 1 base from V and 1 base from J; bases unmatched to any gene: 2. CDR1 and CDR2 (germline): SGHNT, YYREEE (reference sequence). The CDR3 totals 15 residues. For the CDR3, the DNA is TGTGCCAGCAGCTTGAGCGGGAGAGGCACAGATACGCAGTATTTT. It specifies CASSLSGRGTDTQYF.

The rearrangement joins TRBV4-1 to TRBJ2-7; D is unclear. The CDR3 spans 11 residues. The V and J ends lost 2 bases and 5 bases respectively, with 4 bases between them. Germline CDR1 and CDR2: MGHRA and YSYEKL. CDR3 sequence reads: CASSQYDEQYF. Written as DNA, the CDR3 is TGCGCCAGCAGCCAATATGACGAGCAGTACTTC.

V gene TRBV4-1 combines with J gene TRBJ1-4, with D perhaps matching TRBD1 (5 bases). The germline V gene has CDR1 MGHRA and CDR2 YSYEKL. Trimming stripped 0 bases from V and 6 bases from J, with 14 bases between. The CDR3 has 16 residues. The CDR3 DNA reads as TGCGCCAGCAGCCAAGAGCCGACGGGGACTTATGAAAAACTGTTTTTT. This encodes CASSQEPTGTYEKLFF.

V is TRBV4-2 and J is TRBJ2-7; D possibly corresponds to TRBD1 (6 bases). Looked up from germline, CDR1 is LGHNA and CDR2 is YNFKEQ. V lost 4 bases to trimming and J lost 2 bases, with 15 bases between them. The CDR3 is 15 residues long. CDR3 in DNA: TGTGCCAGCAGCCGAGGTGGGGACACGACCTACGAGCAGTACTTC. It codes for CASSRGGDTTYEQYF.

The V call is TRBV18, the J call TRBJ2-5; D is perhaps TRBD1 (5 bases). V lost 3 bases to trimming and J lost 1 base, with 12 bases between them. The germline V gene has CDR1 KGHSH and CDR2 LQKENI. The CDR3 sequence is 15 residues long. The CDR3: CASSPNTGTQETQYF. The CDR3 coding sequence is TGTGCCAGCTCACCTAATACAGGTACCCAAGAGACCCAGTACTTC.

The chain recombines TRBV13 with TRBJ1-1; no reliable D call. There are 15 residues in the CDR3. In germline, CDR1 is PRHDT, CDR2 FYEKMQ (reference sequence). V lost 3 bases and J 5 bases, leaving 16 bases between the germline ends. In DNA form, the CDR3 reads TGTGCCAGCAGCTTTTTGGGCCGAACGGGGACTGAAGCTTTCTTT. Encoded protein: CASSFLGRTGTEAFF.

The chain links TRBV27 to TRBJ2-6; D not certain. The germline CDR1 and CDR2 sequences are MNHEY and SMNVEV (reference sequence). CDR3 length: 19 residues. V was pared by 4 bases and J by 2 bases, with 21 bases between. CDR3 nucleotide sequence: TGTGCCAGCAGTTCTCAACTGTCTTTTATCCACCCTGGGGCCAACGTCCTGACTTTC. As protein: CASSSQLSFIHPGANVLTF.

The chain combines TRBV6-6 with TRBJ1-2, with TRBD1 matching over 8 bases. The CDR3 contains 15 residues. CDR1 is MNHNY, CDR2 SVGAGI, per germline (reference sequence). Trimming took 0 bases from V and 3 from J; bases not matched to a gene: 3. CDR3 DNA sequence: TGTGCCAGCAGTTACTCGACGGGACAGGACTATGGCTACACCTTC. It encodes CASSYSTGQDYGYTF.

This sequence joins TRBV25-1 and TRBJ2-7; tentative D call: TRBD2 (6 bases). The V gene lost 1 base and the J gene lost 6 bases, with 7 bases spanning the gap. This CDR3 contains 12 residues. CDR1 is MGHDK and CDR2 is SYGVNS in the germline V gene. CDR3 loop: CASSESGVEQYF. Written as DNA, the CDR3 is TGTGCCAGCAGTGAATCGGGGGTCGAGCAGTACTTC.